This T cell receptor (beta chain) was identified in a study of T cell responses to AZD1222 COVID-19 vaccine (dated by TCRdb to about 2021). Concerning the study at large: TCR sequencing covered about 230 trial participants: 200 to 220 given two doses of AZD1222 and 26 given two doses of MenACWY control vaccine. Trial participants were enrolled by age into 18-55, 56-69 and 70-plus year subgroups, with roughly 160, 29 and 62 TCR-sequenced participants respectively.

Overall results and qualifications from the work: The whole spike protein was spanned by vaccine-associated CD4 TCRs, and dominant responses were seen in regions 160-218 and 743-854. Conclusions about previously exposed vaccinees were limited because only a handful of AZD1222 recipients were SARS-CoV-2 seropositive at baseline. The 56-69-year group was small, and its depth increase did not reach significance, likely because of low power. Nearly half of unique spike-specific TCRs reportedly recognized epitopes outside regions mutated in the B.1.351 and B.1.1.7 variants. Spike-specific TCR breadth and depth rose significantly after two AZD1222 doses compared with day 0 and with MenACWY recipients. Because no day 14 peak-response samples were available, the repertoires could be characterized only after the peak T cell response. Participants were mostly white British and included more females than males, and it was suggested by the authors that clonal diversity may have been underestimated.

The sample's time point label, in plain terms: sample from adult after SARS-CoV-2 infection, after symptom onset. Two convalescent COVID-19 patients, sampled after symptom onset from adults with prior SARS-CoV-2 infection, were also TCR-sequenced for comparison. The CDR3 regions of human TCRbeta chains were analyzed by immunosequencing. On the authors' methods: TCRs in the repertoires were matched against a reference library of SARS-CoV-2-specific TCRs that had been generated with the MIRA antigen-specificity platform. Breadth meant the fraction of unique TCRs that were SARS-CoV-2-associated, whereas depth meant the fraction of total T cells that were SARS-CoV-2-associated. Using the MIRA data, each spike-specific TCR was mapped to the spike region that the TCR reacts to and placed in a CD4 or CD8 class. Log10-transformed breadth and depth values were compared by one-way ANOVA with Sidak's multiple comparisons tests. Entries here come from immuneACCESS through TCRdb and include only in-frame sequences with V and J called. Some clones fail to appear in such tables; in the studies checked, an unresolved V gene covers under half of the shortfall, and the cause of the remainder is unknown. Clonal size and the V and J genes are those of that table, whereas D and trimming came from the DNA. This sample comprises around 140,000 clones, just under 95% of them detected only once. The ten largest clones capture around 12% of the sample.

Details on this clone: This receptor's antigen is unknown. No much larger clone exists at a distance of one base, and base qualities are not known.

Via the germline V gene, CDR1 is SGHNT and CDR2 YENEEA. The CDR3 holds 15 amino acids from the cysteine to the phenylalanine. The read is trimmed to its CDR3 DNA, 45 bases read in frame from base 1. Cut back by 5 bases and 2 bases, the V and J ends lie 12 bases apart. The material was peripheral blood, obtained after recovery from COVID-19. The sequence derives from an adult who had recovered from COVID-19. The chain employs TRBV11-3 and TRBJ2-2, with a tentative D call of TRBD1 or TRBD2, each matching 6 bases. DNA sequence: TGTGCCAGCAGCCAGGGGACTGTAAACACCGGGGAGCTGTTTTTT. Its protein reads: CASSQGTVNTGELFF.